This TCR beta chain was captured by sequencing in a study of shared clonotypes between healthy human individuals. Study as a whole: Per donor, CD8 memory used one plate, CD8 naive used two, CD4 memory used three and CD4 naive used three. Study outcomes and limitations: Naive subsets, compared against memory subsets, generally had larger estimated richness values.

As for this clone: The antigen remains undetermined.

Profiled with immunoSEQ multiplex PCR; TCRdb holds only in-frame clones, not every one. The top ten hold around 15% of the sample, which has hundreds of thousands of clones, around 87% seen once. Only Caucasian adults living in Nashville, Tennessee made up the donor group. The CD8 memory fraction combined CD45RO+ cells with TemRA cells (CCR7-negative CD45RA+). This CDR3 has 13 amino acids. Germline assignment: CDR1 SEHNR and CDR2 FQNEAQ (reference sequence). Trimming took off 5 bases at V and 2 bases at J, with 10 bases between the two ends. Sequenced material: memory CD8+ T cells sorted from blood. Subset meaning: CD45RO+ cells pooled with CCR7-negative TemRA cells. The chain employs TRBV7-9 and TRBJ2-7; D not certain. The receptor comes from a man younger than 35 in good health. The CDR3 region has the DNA TGTGCCAGCAGCCCCATATCCACCTACGAGCAGTACTTC. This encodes CASSPISTYEQYF.